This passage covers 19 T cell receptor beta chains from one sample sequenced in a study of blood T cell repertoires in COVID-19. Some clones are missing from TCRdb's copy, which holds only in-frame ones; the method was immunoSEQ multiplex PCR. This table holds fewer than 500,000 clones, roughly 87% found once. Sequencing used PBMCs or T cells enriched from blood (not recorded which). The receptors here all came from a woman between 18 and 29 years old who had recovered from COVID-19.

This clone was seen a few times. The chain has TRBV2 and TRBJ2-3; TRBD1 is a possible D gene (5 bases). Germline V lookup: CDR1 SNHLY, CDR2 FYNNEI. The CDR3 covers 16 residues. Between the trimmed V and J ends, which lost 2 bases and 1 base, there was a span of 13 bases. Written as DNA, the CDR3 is TGTGCCAGCAGTGAATGGGGCCAGCAAGGCACAGATACGCAGTATTTT. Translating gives CASSEWGQQGTDTQYF.

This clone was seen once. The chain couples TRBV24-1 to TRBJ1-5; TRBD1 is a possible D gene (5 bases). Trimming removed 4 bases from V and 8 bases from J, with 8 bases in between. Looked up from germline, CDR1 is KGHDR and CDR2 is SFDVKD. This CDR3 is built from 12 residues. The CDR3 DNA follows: TGTGCCACCAGTGACCGGGGGGAGCCCCAGCATTTT. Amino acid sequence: CATSDRGEPQHF.

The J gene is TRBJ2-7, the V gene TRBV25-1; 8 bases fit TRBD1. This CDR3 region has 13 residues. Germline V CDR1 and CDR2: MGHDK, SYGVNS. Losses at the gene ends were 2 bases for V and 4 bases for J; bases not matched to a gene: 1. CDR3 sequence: CASSEHRGYEQYF. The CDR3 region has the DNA TGTGCCAGCAGTGAACACAGGGGGTACGAGCAGTACTTC.

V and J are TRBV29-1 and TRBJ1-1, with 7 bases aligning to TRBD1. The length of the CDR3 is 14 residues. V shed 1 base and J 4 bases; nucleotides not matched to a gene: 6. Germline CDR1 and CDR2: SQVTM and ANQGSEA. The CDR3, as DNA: TGCAGCGTTGAAGGCTGGGCAGGGGGCACTGAAGCTTTCTTT. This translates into CSVEGWAGGTEAFF.

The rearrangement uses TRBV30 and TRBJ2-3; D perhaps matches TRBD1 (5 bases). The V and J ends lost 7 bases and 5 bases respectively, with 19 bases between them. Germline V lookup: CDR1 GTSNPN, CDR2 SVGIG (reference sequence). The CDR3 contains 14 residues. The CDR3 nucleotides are TGTGCCTACTCCCAAGGGGCCACGGGAGATACGCAGTATTTT. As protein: CAYSQGATGDTQYF.

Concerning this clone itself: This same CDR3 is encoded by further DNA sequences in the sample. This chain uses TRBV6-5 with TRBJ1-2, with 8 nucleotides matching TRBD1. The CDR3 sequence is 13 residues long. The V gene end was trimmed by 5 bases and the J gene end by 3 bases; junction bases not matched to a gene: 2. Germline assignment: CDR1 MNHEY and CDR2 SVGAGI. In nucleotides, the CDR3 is TGTGCCAGCAGTCCACAGGGGGACTATGGCTACACCTTC. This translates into CASSPQGDYGYTF.

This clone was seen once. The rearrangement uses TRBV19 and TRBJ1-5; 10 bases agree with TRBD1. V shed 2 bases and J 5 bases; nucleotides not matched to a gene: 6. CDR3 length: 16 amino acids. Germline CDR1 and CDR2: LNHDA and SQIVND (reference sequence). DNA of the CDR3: TGTGCCAGTAGTATACTGGACAGGGGGAGATATCAGCCCCAGCATTTT. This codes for CASSILDRGRYQPQHF.

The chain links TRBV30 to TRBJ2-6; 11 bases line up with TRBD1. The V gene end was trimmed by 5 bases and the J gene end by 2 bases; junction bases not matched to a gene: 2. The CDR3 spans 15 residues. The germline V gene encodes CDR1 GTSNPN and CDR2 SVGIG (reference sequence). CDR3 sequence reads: CAWGQGAAGANVLTF. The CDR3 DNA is TGTGCCTGGGGACAGGGGGCAGCTGGGGCCAACGTCCTGACTTTC.

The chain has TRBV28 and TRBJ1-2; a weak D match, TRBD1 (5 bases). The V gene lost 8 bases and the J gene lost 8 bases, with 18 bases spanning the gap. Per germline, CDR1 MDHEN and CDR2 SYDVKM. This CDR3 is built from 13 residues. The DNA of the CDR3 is TGTGCCAGCTCGGTTGGGGGGACGGGCGGCTACACCTTC. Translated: CASSVGGTGGYTF.

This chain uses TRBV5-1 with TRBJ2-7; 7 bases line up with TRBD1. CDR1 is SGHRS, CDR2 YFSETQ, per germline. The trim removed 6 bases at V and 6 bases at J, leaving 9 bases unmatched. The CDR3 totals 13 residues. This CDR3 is CASTPGTESEQYF. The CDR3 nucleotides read TGCGCCAGCACTCCCGGGACAGAGTCCGAGCAGTACTTC.

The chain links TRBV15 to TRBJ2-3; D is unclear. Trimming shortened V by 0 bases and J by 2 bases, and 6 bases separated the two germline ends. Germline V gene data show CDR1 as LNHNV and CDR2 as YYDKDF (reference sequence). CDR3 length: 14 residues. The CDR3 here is CATSRDLITDTQYF. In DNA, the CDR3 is TGTGCCACCAGCAGAGATTTAATCACAGATACGCAGTATTTT. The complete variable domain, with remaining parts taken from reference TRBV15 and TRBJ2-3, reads DAMVIQNPRYQVTQFGKPVTLSCSQTLNHNVMYWYQQKSSQAPKLLFHYYDKDFNNEADTPDNFQSRRPNTSFCFLDIRSPGLGDTAMYLCATSRDLITDTQYFGPGTRLTVL.

DNA of the CDR3: TGTGCCAGCAAGGGACAGGTTTCGGACAGTTACGAGCAGTACTTC. Its translation is CASKGQVSDSYEQYF. The chain combines TRBV19 with TRBJ2-7; 8 bases fit TRBD1. Germline CDR1 reads LNHDA; CDR2 reads SQIVND (reference sequence). CDR3 size: 15 residues. The J segment lost 4 bases and the V segment lost 9 bases, leaving 14 bases of the junction unmatched. The complete variable domain, with remaining parts taken from reference TRBV19 and TRBJ2-7, reads DGGITQSPKYLFRKEGQNVTLSCEQNLNHDAMYWYRQDPGQGLRLIYYSQIVNDFQKGDIAEGYSVSREKKESFPLTVTSAQKNPTAFYLCASKGQVSDSYEQYFGPGTRLTVT.

Here the CDR3 DNA reads TGTGCCAGCAGCCCGACTGAGGATAGTGGCTACACCTTC. Translating gives CASSPTEDSGYTF. This sequence joins TRBV7-9 and TRBJ1-2; no clear D. The CDR3 runs to 13 residues. The V end lost 5 bases, the J end lost 7 bases, and 14 bases lay between the germline ends. Germline CDR1 and CDR2: SEHNR and FQNEAQ (reference sequence). Together with reference TRBV7-9 and TRBJ1-2, the CDR3 gives the full variable domain: DTGVSQNPRHKITKRGQNVTFRCDPISEHNRLYWYRQTLGQGPEFLTYFQNEAQLEKSRLLSDRFSAERPKGSFSTLEIQRTEQGDSAMYLCASSPTEDSGYTFGSGTRLTVV.

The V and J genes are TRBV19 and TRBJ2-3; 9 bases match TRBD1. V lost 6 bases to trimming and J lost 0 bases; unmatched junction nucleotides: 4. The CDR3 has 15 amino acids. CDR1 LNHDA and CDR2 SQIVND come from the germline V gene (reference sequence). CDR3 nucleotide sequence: TGTGCCAGTAGCGGACAGGGGACCAGCACAGATACGCAGTATTTT. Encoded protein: CASSGQGTSTDTQYF. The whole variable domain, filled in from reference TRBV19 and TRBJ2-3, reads DGGITQSPKYLFRKEGQNVTLSCEQNLNHDAMYWYRQDPGQGLRLIYYSQIVNDFQKGDIAEGYSVSREKKESFPLTVTSAQKNPTAFYLCASSGQGTSTDTQYFGPGTRLTVL.

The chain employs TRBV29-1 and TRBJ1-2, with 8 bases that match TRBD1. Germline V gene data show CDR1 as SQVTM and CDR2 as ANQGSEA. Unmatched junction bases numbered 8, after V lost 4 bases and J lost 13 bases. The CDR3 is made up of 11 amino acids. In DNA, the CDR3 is TGCAGCGTTGCCGGGACAGGACAATCCACCTTC. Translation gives CSVAGTGQSTF.

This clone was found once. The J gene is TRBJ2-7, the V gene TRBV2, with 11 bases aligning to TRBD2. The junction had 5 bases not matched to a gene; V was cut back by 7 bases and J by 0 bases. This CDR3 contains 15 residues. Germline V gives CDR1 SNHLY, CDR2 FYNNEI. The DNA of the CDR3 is TGTGCCAGCACCCCGGGACTAGCGGTCTCCTACGAGCAGTACTTC. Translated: CASTPGLAVSYEQYF. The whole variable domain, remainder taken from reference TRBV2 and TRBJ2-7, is EPEVTQTPSHQVTQMGQEVILRCVPISNHLYFYWYRQILGQKVEFLVSFYNNEISEKSEIFDDQFSVERPDGSNFTLKIRSTKLEDSAMYFCASTPGLAVSYEQYFGPGTRLTVT.

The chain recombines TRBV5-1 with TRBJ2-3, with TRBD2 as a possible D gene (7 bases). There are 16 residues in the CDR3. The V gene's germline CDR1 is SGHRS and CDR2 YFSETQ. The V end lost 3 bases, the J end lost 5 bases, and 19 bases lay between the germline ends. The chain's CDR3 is CASSSRGEGGIDTQYF. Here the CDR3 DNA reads TGCGCCAGCAGCTCTAGAGGGGAGGGGGGCATAGATACGCAGTATTTT.

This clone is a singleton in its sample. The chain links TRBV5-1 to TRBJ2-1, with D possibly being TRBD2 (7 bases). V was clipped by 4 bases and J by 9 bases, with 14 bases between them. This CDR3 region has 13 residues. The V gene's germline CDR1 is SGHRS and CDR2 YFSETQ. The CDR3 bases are TGCGCCAGCAGCGCACAGGGAGGGCGTGAGCAGTTCTTC. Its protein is CASSAQGGREQFF.

CDR3 nucleotide sequence: TGCGCCAGCAGCCAAGTAGACAGGGGAAAGAAGGCTAAGAACGAGCAGTACTTC. Its translation is CASSQVDRGKKAKNEQYF. V is TRBV4-1 and J is TRBJ2-7; 8 bases map to TRBD1. Germline CDR1 reads MGHRA; CDR2 reads YSYEKL. The CDR3 totals 18 residues. Losses at the gene ends were 1 base for V and 5 bases for J; bases not matched to a gene: 16.